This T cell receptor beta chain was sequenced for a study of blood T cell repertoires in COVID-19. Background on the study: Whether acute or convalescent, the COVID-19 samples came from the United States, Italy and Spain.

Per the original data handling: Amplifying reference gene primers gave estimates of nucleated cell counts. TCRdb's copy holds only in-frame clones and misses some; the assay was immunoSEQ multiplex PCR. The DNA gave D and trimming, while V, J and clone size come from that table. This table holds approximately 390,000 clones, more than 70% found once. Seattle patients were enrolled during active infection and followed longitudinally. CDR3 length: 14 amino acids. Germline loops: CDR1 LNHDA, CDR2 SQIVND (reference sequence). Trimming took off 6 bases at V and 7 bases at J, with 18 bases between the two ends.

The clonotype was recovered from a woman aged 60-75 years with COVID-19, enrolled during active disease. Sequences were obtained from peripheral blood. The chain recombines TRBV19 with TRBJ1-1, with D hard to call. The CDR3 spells CASSLSTSFGEAFF. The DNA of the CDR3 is TGTGCCAGTAGCCTTTCAACCTCATTCGGTGAAGCTTTCTTT.